This paragraph covers one T cell receptor beta chain sequence. Its specificity is not known. The CDR3 is made up of 15 amino acids. Germline lookup yields CDR1 SGHRS and CDR2 YFSETQ. TCRalpha and TCRbeta cDNA underwent two nested PCRs of around 15 and 9 cycles. Reprocessing the 5' RACE reads, TCRdb reports a single entry for every CDR3 protein and omits DNA. This specimen shows tens of thousands of distinct CDR3 sequences; the ten leading clones hold about 8%. The data were taken from a study of monozygotic twins with inflammatory bowel disease. General study results and limits: Repertoire similarity did not differ between concordant and discordant twins, possibly owing to limited power. IBD-affected twins scored below their healthy co-twins in TCRbeta diversity (inverse Simpson).

This sequence joins TRBV5-1 and TRBJ1-1; the TCRdb call, TRBD1, lacks DNA for checking. The clonotype originates from a human donor with ulcerative colitis or Crohn's disease, or a healthy co-twin of an affected twin (not recorded which). The sequencing input was blood. CDR3 sequence: CASSNTTVTNTEAFF. Complete variable domain (other parts from reference TRBV5-1 and TRBJ1-1): KAGVTQTPRYLIKTRGQQVTLSCSPISGHRSVSWYQQTPGQGLQFLFEYFSETQRNKGNFPGRFSGRQFSNSRSEMNVSTLELGDSALYLCASSNTTVTNTEAFFGQGTRLTVV.